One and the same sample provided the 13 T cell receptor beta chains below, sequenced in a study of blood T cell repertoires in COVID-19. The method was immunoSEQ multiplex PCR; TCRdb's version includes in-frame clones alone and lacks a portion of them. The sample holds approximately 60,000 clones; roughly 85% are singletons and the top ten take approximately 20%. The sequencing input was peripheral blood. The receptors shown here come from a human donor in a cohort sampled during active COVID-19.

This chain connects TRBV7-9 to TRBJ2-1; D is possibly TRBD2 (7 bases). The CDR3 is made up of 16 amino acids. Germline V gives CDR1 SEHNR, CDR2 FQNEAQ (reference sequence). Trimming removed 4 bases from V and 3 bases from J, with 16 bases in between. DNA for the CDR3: TGTGCCAGCAGCTCGAGCTGGGGGGGGCTCTACAATGAGCAGTTCTTC. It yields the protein CASSSSWGGLYNEQFF.

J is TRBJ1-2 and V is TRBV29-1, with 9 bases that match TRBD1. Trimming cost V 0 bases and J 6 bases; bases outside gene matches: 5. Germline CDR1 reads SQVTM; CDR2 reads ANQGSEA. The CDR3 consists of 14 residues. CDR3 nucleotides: TGCAGCGTTGAAGAGGGTGACAGGGGGAATGGCTACACCTTC. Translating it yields CSVEEGDRGNGYTF.

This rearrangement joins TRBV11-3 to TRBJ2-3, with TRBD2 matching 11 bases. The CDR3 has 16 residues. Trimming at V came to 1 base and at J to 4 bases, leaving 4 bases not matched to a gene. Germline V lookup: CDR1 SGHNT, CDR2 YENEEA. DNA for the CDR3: TGTGCCAGCAGCTTAGGTGTTAGCGGGGGGGCAGATACGCAGTATTTT. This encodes CASSLGVSGGADTQYF.

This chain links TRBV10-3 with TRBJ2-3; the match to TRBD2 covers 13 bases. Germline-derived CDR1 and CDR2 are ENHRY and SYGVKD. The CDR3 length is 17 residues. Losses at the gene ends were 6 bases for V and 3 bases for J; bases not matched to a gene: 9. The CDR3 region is CAISSHPGLAGTDTQYF. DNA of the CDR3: TGTGCCATCAGCTCACACCCGGGACTAGCGGGGACAGATACGCAGTATTTT.

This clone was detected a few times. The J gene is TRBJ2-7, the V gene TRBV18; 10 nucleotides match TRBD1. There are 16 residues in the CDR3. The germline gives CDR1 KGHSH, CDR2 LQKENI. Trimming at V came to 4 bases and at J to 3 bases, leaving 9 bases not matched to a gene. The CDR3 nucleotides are TGTGCCAGCTCACTGAAGACAGGGGGCGCCGGCTACGAGCAGTACTTC. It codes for CASSLKTGGAGYEQYF.

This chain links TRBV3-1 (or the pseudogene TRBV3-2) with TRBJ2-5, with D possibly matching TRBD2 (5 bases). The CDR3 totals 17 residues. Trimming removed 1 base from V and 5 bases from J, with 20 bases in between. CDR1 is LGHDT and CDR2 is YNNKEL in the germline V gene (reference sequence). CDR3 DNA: TGTGCCAGCAGCCAAGGGACTTTAGGTCAACCGTGGGAGACCCAGTACTTC. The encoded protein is CASSQGTLGQPWETQYF.

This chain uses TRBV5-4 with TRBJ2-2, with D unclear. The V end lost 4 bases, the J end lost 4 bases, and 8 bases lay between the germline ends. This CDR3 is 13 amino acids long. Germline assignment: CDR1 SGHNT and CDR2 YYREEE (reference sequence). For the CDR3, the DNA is TGTGCCAGCAGCATCCTTCCCACCGGGGAGCTGTTTTTT. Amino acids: CASSILPTGELFF.

The CDR3 sequence: CSVKRGTGMVSGYTF. CDR3 DNA: TGCAGCGTCAAAAGGGGGACAGGGATGGTATCTGGCTACACCTTC. The chain uses TRBV29-1 and TRBJ1-2; 9 bases are a match to TRBD1. V shed 6 bases, J shed 7 bases, and the junction held 15 bases outside the gene matches. CDR1 and CDR2 (germline): SQVTM, ANQGSEA. This CDR3 is built from 15 residues.

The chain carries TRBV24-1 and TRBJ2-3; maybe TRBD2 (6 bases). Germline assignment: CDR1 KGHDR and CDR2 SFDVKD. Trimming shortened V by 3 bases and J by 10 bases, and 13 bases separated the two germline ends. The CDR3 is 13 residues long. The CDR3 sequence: CATSDPGTPAQYF. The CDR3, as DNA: TGTGCCACCAGTGATCCGGGGACTCCCGCGCAGTATTTT.

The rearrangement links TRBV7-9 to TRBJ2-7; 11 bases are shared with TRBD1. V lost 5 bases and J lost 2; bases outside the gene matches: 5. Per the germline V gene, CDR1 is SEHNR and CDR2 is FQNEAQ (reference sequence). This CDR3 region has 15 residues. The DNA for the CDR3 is TGTGCCAGCAGCCGGACAGGGGGCGCAACCTACGAGCAGTACTTC. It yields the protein CASSRTGGATYEQYF.

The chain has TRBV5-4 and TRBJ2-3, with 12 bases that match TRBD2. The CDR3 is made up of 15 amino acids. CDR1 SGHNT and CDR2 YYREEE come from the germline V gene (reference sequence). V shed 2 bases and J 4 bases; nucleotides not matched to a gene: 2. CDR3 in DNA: TGTGCCAGCAGCTTCCTAGCGGGGGGGTCAGATACGCAGTATTTT. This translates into CASSFLAGGSDTQYF.

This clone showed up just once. Written as DNA, the CDR3 is TGTGCCAGCAGCTTCACAGGGGTGGGGACCGGGGAGCTGTTTTTT. It encodes CASSFTGVGTGELFF. The V and J genes are TRBV11-1 and TRBJ2-2; TRBD1 agrees at 7 bases. Germline CDR1 SGHAT, CDR2 FQDESV (reference sequence). The V gene end was trimmed by 3 bases and the J gene end by 5 bases; junction bases not matched to a gene: 6. This CDR3 region has 15 residues.

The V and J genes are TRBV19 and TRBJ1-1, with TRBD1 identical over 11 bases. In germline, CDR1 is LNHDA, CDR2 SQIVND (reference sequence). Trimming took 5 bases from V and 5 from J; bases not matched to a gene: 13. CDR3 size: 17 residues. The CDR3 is CASSALRTGGAKTEAFF. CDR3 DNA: TGTGCCAGTAGTGCCCTAAGGACAGGGGGCGCGAAGACTGAAGCTTTCTTT.